This section outlines one T cell receptor beta chain sequence together with its context. Its antigen remains unknown. The V and J ends lost 0 bases and 6 bases respectively, with 19 bases between them. Germline V gene data show CDR1 as MGHRA and CDR2 as YSYEKL. This CDR3 is 17 amino acids long. The data were obtained in a study of graft-versus-host responses after intestinal transplantation. Whole-study context: Each transplant was multivisceral, liver-intestinal, or isolated intestinal. All of the recipients had induction that used anti-thymocyte globulin, then tacrolimus and steroids for around 3 years.

Sequencing was performed with immunoSEQ multiplex PCR; in TCRdb, only in-frame clones are kept and a portion is missing. The sample yields 30,000 to 40,000 clones, about 93% seen once. Points from the study as a whole: Early after transplant, HvG clones declined as circulating GvH clones peaked. In recipient marrow, GvH clones were found, and some appeared first in ileum or blood.

The chain is built from TRBV4-1 and TRBJ2-3, with TRBD2 as a possible D gene (7 bases). This sample comprised PBMCs, obtained 16 days after intestinal transplant. This receptor was taken from a human patient who received an intestinal transplant, so some T cells may come from the graft donor. The CDR3 is CASSQDLAARRGDTQYF. The CDR3 DNA reads as TGCGCCAGCAGCCAAGATCTAGCGGCCCGAAGGGGGGATACGCAGTATTTT.